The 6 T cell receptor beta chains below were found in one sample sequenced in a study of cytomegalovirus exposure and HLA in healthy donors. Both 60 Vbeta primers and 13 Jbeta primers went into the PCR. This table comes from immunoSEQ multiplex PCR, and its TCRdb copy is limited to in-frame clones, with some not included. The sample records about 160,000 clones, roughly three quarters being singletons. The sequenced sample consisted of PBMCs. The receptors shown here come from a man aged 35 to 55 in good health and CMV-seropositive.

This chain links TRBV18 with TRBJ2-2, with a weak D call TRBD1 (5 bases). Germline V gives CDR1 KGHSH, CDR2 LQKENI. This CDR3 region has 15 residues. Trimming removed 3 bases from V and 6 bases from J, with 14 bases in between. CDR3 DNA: TGTGCCAGCTCACCTGCCAGGGCTCGAGCCGGGGAGCTGTTTTTT. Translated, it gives CASSPARARAGELFF.

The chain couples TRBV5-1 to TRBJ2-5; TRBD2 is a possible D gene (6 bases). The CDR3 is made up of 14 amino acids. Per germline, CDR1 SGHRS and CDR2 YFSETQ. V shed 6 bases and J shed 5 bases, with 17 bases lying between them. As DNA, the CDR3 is TGCGCCAGCAACTTTCAGACTAGTTCGGAGACCCAGTACTTC. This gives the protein CASNFQTSSETQYF.

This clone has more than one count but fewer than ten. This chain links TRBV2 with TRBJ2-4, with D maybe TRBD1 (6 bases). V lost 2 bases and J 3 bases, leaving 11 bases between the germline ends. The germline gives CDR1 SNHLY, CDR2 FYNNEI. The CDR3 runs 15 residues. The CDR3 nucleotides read TGTGCCAGCAGTGAAACAGGGAACGACAAAAACATTCAGTACTTC. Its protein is CASSETGNDKNIQYF. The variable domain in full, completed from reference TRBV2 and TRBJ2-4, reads EPEVTQTPSHQVTQMGQEVILRCVPISNHLYFYWYRQILGQKVEFLVSFYNNEISEKSEIFDDQFSVERPDGSNFTLKIRSTKLEDSAMYFCASSETGNDKNIQYFGAGTRLSVL.

This CDR3 reads CASSHQQGAEAEAFF. The CDR3 region has the DNA TGTGCCAGCAGCCATCAACAGGGGGCGGAGGCTGAAGCTTTCTTT. This chain uses TRBV9 with TRBJ1-1; TRBD1 matches 9 bases. J lost 6 bases, V lost 4 bases, and 10 bases had no gene match. Germline V gene sequence: CDR1 SGDLS, CDR2 YYNGEE. The CDR3 contains 15 residues.

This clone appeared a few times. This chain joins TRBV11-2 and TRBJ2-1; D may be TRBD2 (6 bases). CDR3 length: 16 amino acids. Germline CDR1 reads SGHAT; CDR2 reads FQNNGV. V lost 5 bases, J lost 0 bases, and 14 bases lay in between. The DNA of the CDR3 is TGTGCCAGCAGCGGGAGGACACTAAGCTCCTACAATGAGCAGTTCTTC. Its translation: CASSGRTLSSYNEQFF.

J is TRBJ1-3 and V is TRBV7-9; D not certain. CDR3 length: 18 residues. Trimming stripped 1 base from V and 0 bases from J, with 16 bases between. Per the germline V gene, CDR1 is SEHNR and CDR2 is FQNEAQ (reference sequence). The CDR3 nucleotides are TGTGCCAGCAGCTTAGAGTCTAGAATACTCGACTCTGGAAACACCATATATTTT. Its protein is CASSLESRILDSGNTIYF.